The clone carrying this TCR beta chain was detected a few times. The antigen is unknown. This entry is derived from a study of T cell repertoires in cytomegalovirus infection. From the reads, TCRdb called clonotypes with MiXCR, one entry per CDR3 protein. The table shows fewer than 1,000,000 distinct CDR3 sequences, with around a third occurring only once. This CDR3 is 14 amino acids long. The V and J ends lost 7 bases and 3 bases, in that order; junction bases with no gene match: 5. CDR1 is WSHSY and CDR2 is SAAADI in the germline V gene. Here the sequenced sample was cultured CD8+ T cells from PBMCs, taken from culture after CMV antigen stimulation. The sequence was obtained from a human donor in good health (CMV status not recorded). Some clones in this sample may be carry-over from other donors' samples. The gene calls are TRBV10-2 and TRBJ2-3, with 9 positions matching TRBD2. CDR3 DNA: TGCGCCAGCACGCCAGCGGGGGGAACAGATACGCAGTATTTT. It yields the protein CASTPAGGTDTQYF.